This T cell receptor beta chain emerged from a study of neurological immune-mediated disorders. The authors produced cDNA by 5'RACE using 10-nucleotide random UMIs. TCRdb reanalysed the 5' RACE reads using MiXCR and keeps one entry per CDR3 protein. The table includes 45,000 or so distinct CDR3 sequences, about 6.3% detected once. Study conclusions and caveats: Across subjects, no CDR3 amino acid sequence appeared in expanded clones of more than one subject, a finding that suggested private repertoires in all groups.

The cells used in sorted libraries, CD4+ or CD8+ T cells, numbered 1 million. V shed 4 bases, J shed 6 bases, and the junction held 4 bases outside the gene matches. Germline V gene lookup returns CDR1 LGHNA and CDR2 YNFKEQ. CDR3 length: 15 residues. This clonotype was seen at least ten times. Its antigen is undetermined. The TCR was taken from a woman between 40 and 55 years old in good health. Sequences were obtained from CD4+ T cells from blood. The rearrangement uses TRBV4-2 and TRBJ2-1; 12 bases align to TRBD2. Here the CDR3 DNA reads TGTGCCAGCAGCCGGACTAGCGGGAACGCCAATGAGCAGTTCTTC. This codes for CASSRTSGNANEQFF.